These 2 T cell receptor beta chains came from one sample sequenced in a study of blood T cell repertoires in COVID-19 (dated by TCRdb to the early 2020s). Library preparation was by the immunoSEQ multiplex PCR assay. In its TCRdb copy, this immuneACCESS table keeps in-frame sequences only and misses some clones. Where compared with another copy, unresolved V genes explain less than half of these, and the others have no known cause. Here the sample has 150,000 to 200,000 clones; roughly 76% occur a single time. Clones ranked in the top ten supply 11% of the sample. The sample taken for sequencing was peripheral blood. Receptor source: a woman between 40 and 50 years old with COVID-19, enrolled during active disease.

Here the CDR3 reads CASSIKQRAFANEQFF. As DNA, the CDR3 is TGTGCCAGCAGCATCAAACAGCGGGCGTTTGCGAATGAGCAGTTCTTC. This chain joins TRBV21-1 and TRBJ2-1; the table's TRBD2 call for D was not verified on the DNA. TRBV21-1 is designated a pseudogene. The CDR3 length is 16 residues.

The chain recombines TRBV19 with TRBJ1-2; D is unclear. Looked up from germline, CDR1 is LNHDA and CDR2 is SQIVND (reference sequence). V was trimmed by 6 bases and J by 2 bases, leaving 7 bases between them. This CDR3 spans 12 amino acids. The CDR3 sequence: CASRTGNYGYTF. CDR3 sequence (DNA): TGTGCCAGTAGAACGGGGAACTATGGCTACACCTTC. The entire variable domain, with the rest obtained from reference TRBV19 and TRBJ1-2, is as follows: DGGITQSPKYLFRKEGQNVTLSCEQNLNHDAMYWYRQDPGQGLRLIYYSQIVNDFQKGDIAEGYSVSREKKESFPLTVTSAQKNPTAFYLCASRTGNYGYTFGSGTRLTVV.